Here is one TCR beta chain with its context. What it recognizes is unknown. Clones were sequenced by immunoSEQ multiplex PCR, and TCRdb holds only the in-frame ones, with some missing. The table lists nearly 80,000 clones, less than 95% of them singletons, with 0.33% in the top ten. Germline V gene data show CDR1 as SNHLY and CDR2 as FYNNEI. CDR3 length: 14 residues. Trimming removed 7 bases from V and 2 bases from J, with 11 bases in between. This record belongs to a study of OX40 agonist ivuxolimab in advanced cancers. Study details: More than 35% of patients had received prior checkpoint inhibitor therapy.

Study findings and constraints: Among some nonresponders, normalized T-cell clonal expansion was also low. There was clonal expansion of CD4+ and CD8+ blood T cells by week 6 at 0.1 to 3.0 mg/kg.

The rearrangement links TRBV2 to TRBJ2-2; maybe TRBD1 (6 bases). Sample: CD4+ or CD8+ T cells sorted from blood, taken in a trial of the OX40 agonist ivuxolimab. The receptor comes from an adult with an advanced solid tumor such as melanoma, head and neck, liver or kidney cancer. The CDR3 spells CASTGRGNTGELFF. CDR3 DNA: TGTGCCAGCACCGGCAGGGGAAACACCGGGGAGCTGTTTTTT.